This T cell receptor beta chain was sequenced in a study of shared clonotypes between healthy human individuals. There are 15 residues in the CDR3. V lost 5 bases, J lost 2 bases, and 15 bases lay in between. The germline V gene encodes CDR1 SGHVS and CDR2 FQNEAQ. Of note for this clone: The antigen is not known.

A CD45RA+ naive subset and a CD45RA-negative memory subset were split from CD4+ cells. Repertoires were generated with immunoSEQ multiplex PCR, while TCRdb's copy carries only in-frame clones and drops some. The sample includes 950,000 to 1,100,000 clones, more than 60% seen only once; the top ten take about 1.5%. Broader study findings: Generation probabilities of non-shared clonotypes were lower (relative to those shared by all four donors). The authors sampled blood alone, and tissue repertoires likely differ.

This TCR came from a man between 18 and 35 years old in good health. Sequencing was carried out using memory CD4+ T cells sorted from blood. As to subset: CD45RA-negative fraction. V and J are TRBV7-8 and TRBJ1-2, with unresolved D. DNA for the CDR3: TGTGCCAGCAGCCGCGGGGAGGTGACAAACTATGGCTACACCTTC. Protein sequence: CASSRGEVTNYGYTF.